This T cell receptor (beta chain) comes out of a study of PD-L1 blockade in urothelial cancer. Time point of the sample: peripheral blood 6 weeks after treatment start. In germline, CDR1 is MNHEY, CDR2 SMNVEV (reference sequence). The CDR3 consists of 12 residues. The J segment lost 7 bases and the V segment lost 6 bases, leaving 2 bases of the junction unmatched. This clone was observed a single time. Clones were sequenced by immunoSEQ multiplex PCR, and TCRdb holds only the in-frame ones, with some missing. Of roughly 29,000 clones listed, roughly 80% were seen once; the top ten hold approximately 3%.

This receptor was obtained from a man between 65 and 80 years old with urothelial cancer. The gene calls are TRBV27 and TRBJ1-4; 7 nucleotides line up with TRBD1. Sequenced material: PBMCs, taken around atezolizumab (anti-PD-L1) treatment. The CDR3 protein is CASRGGGEKLFF. The CDR3 nucleotides read TGTGCCAGCAGAGGGGGCGGTGAAAAACTGTTTTTT.